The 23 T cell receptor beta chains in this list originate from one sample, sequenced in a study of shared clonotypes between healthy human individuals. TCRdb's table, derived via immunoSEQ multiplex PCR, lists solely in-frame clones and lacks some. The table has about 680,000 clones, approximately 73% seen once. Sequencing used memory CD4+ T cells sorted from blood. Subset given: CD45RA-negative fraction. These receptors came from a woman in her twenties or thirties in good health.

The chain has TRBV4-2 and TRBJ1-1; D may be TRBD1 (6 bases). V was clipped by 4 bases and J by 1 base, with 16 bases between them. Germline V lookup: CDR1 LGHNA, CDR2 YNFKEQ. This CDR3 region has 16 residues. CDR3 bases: TGTGCCAGCAGCCCGAAGGTAGGGGGGCAGAACACTGAAGCTTTCTTT. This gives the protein CASSPKVGGQNTEAFF.

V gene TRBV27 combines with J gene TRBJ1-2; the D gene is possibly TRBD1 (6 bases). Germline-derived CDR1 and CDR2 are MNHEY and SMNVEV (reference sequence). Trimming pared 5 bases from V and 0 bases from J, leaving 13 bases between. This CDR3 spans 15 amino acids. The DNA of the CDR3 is TGTGCCAGCAGTCACTCGGACAGAGCTAACTATGGCTACACCTTC. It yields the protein CASSHSDRANYGYTF.

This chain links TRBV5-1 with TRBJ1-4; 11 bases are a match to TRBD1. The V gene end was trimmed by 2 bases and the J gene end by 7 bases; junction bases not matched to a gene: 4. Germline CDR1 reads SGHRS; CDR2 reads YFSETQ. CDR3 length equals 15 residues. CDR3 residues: CASSFEGTGGEKLFF. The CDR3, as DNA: TGCGCCAGCAGCTTCGAGGGGACAGGGGGTGAAAAACTGTTTTTT.

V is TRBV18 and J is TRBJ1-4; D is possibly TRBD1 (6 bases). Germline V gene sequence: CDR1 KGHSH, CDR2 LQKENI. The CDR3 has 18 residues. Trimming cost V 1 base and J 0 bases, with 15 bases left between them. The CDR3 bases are TGTGCCAGCTCACCACGTGGACAGAGTAGAGCAACTAATGAAAAACTGTTTTTT. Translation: CASSPRGQSRATNEKLFF.

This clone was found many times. The CDR3 loop is CASSLRQRTEAFF. The CDR3, as DNA: TGTGCCAGCAGTTTAAGACAGCGGACTGAAGCTTTCTTT. The chain has TRBV27 and TRBJ1-1, with D possibly being TRBD1 (5 bases). V lost 2 bases to trimming and J lost 5 bases, with 9 bases between them. This CDR3 has 13 amino acids. The V gene's germline CDR1 is MNHEY and CDR2 SMNVEV (reference sequence).

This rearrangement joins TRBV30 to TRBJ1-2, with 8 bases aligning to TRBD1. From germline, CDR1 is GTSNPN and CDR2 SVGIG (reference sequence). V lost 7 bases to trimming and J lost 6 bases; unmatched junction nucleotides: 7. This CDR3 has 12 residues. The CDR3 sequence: CASGTGPHGYTF. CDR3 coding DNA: TGTGCCTCAGGGACAGGCCCTCATGGCTACACCTTC.

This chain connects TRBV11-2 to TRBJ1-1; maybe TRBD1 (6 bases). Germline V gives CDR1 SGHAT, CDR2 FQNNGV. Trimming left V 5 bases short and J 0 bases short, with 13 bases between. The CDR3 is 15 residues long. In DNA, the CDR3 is TGTGCCAGCAGCCGGCCGGGGGCCATGAACACTGAAGCTTTCTTT. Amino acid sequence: CASSRPGAMNTEAFF. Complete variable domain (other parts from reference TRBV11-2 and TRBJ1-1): EAGVAQSPRYKIIEKRQSVAFWCNPISGHATLYWYQQILGQGPKLLIQFQNNGVVDDSQLPKDRFSAERLKGVDSTLKIQPAKLEDSAVYLCASSRPGAMNTEAFFGQGTRLTVV.

The CDR3 sequence: CASSLAPRSGELFF. The CDR3 coding sequence is TGTGCCAGCAGTTTAGCCCCTCGATCGGGGGAGCTGTTTTTT. The rearrangement links TRBV27 to TRBJ2-2; no clear D. V lost 2 bases, J lost 8 bases, and 12 bases lay in between. The CDR3 spans 14 residues. CDR1 and CDR2 from the germline V gene are MNHEY and SMNVEV (reference sequence).

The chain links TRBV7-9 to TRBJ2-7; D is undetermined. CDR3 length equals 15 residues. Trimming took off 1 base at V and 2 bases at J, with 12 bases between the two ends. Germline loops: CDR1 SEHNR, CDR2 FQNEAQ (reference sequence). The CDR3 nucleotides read TGTGCCAGCAGCTTAGATTTGGGCCGCGCCTACGAGCAGTACTTC. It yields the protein CASSLDLGRAYEQYF.

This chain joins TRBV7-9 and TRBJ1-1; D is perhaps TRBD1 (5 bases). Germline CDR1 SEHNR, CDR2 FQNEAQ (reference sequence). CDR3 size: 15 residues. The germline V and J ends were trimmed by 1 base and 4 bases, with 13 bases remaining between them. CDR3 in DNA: TGTGCCAGCAGCTTAGGCCTGGGACGGACCACTGAAGCTTTCTTT. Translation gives CASSLGLGRTTEAFF.

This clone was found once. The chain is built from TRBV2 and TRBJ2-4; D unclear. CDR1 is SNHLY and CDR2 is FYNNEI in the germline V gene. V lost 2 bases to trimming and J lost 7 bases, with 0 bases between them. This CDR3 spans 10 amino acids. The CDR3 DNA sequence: TGTGCCAGCAGTGAAAACATTCAGTACTTC. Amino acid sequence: CASSENIQYF.

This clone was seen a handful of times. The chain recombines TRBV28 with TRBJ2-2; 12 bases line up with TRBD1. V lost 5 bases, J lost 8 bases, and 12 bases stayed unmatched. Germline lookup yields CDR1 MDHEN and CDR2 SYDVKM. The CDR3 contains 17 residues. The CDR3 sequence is CASSAPRGTGGRGELFF. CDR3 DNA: TGTGCCAGCAGTGCCCCCCGCGGGACAGGGGGCAGGGGGGAGCTGTTTTTT.

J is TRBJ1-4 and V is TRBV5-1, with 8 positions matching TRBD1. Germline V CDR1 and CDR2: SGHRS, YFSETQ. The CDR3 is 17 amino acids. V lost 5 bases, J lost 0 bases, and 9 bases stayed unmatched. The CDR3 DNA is TGCGCCAGCAGATTTGCGACAGGGGTTTCAACTAATGAAAAACTGTTTTTT. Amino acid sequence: CASRFATGVSTNEKLFF.

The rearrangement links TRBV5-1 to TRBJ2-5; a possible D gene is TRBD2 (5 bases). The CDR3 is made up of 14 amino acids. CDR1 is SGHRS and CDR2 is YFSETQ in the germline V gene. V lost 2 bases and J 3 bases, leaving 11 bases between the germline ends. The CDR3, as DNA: TGCGCCAGCAGCTTCGGGGATAGGAAAGAGACCCAGTACTTC. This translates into CASSFGDRKETQYF. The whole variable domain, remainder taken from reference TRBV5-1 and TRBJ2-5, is KAGVTQTPRYLIKTRGQQVTLSCSPISGHRSVSWYQQTPGQGLQFLFEYFSETQRNKGNFPGRFSGRQFSNSRSEMNVSTLELGDSALYLCASSFGDRKETQYFGPGTRLLVL.

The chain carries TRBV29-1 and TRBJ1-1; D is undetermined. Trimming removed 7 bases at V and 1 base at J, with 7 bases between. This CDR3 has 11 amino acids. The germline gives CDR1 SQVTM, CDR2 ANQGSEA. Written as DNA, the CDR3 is TGCAGCGCAACAGAGAACACTGAAGCTTTCTTT. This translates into CSATENTEAFF.

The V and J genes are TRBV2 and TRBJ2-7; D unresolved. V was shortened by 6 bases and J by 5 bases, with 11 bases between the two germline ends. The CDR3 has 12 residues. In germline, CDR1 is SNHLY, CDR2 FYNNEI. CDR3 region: CASRLVGNEQYF. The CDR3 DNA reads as TGTGCCAGCAGGCTGGTGGGGAACGAGCAGTACTTC.

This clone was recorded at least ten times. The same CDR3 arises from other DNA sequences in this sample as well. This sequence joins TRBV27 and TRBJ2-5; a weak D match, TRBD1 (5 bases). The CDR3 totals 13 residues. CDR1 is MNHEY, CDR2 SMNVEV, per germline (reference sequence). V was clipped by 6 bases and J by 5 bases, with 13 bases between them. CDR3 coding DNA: TGTGCCAGCAGGATCACAGGTGGGGAGACCCAGTACTTC. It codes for CASRITGGETQYF.

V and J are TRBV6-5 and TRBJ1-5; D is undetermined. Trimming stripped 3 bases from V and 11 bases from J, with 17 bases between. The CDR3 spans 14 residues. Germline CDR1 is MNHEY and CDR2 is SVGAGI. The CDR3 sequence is CASSYRGGLDAQHF. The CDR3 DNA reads TGTGCCAGCAGTTATAGAGGCGGCTTAGACGCCCAGCATTTT.

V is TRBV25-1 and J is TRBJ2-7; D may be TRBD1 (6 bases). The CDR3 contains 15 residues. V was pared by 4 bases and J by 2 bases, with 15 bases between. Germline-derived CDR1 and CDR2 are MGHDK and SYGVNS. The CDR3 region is CASSGTGIQTYEQYF. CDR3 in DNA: TGTGCCAGCAGTGGCACAGGGATCCAAACCTACGAGCAGTACTTC.

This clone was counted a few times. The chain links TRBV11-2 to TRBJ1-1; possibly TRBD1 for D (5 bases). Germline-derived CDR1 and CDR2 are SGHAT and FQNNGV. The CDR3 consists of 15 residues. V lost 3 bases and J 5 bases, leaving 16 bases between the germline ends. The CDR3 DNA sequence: TGTGCCAGCAGCTTGGGGGGACGATCGGGTACTGAAGCTTTCTTT. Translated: CASSLGGRSGTEAFF.

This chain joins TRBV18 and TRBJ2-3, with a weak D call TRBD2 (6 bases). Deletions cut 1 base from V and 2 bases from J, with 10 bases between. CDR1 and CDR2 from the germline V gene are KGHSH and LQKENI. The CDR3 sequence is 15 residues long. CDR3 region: CASSPLAEITDTQYF. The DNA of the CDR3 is TGTGCCAGCTCACCACTAGCGGAGATCACAGATACGCAGTATTTT.

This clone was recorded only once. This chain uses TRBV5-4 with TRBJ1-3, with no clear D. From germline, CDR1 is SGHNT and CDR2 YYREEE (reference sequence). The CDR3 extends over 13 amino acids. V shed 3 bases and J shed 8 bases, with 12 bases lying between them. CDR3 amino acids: CASSWRAADTIYF. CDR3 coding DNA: TGTGCCAGCAGCTGGAGGGCTGCAGACACCATATATTTT.

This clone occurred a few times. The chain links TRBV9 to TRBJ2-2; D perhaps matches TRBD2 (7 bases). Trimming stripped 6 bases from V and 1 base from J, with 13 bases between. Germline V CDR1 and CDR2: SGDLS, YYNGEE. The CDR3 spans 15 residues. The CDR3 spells CASTPGGMNTGELFF. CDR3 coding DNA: TGTGCCAGCACCCCGGGGGGCATGAACACCGGGGAGCTGTTTTTT.